Detailed here is one TCR beta chain. What antigen it recognizes has not been identified. No qualities accompany the bases; no much larger clone lies one base away. Repertoires were sampled repeatedly over the course of chemoradiotherapy, so clonal expansion could be followed in the tumor microenvironment. The data belong to a study of chemoradiotherapy in HPV16-positive cancers (dated by TCRdb to the early 2020s). With regard to the full study: Candidate HPV-specific T-cell clones and common TCR motifs were defined through functional T-cell assays on cells from a couple of HPV16-positive patients. The study asked whether T-cell immunity to the HPV oncoproteins E6 and E7 changes during chemoradiotherapy and whether this immunity affects survival. TCR repertoires from under 90 patients with HPV-related cancers were then used to track the candidate HPV-specific TCRs and motifs. The paper's findings and limits, for the study overall: Among HPV16-positive patients, expansion of HPV-responsive T cells during chemoradiotherapy was associated with better recurrence-free survival. Only two HPV16-positive patients were used to derive the functional definition of HPV-specific T cells, and the survival association was reported for HPV16-positive patients. Expansion of candidate HPV-specific clones and E7-related TCR motifs was observed in the tumor microenvironment during treatment, whereas no such expansion was observed for non-HPV-specific T cells.

The CDR3 starts with the cysteine, ends with the phenylalanine, and has 15 residues. Solely the CDR3 DNA is kept, with 45 bases framed from the first base. CDR1 is given as MNHNS and CDR2 as SASEGT, both from the germline V gene. V gives up 4 bases and J gives up 3 bases, and the segment between their germline ends measures 13 bases. The method was the immunoSEQ multiplex PCR assay. Sourced from immuneACCESS, this table was stored by TCRdb with only in-frame sequences that have V and J called. A share of the clones is absent; for the studies checked, an unresolved V gene accounts for under half, and the remainder has no known explanation. A total of 10,000 to 15,000 clones appear in this sample, approximately 89% of them only once. 22% of the sample is in the top ten clones.

The rearrangement combines TRBV6-1 with TRBJ1-5, with a weak D call of TRBD1 (6 bases match). The receptor was derived from a human donor with HPV-associated anogenital cancer. Here the sequenced sample was blood, taken from a patient who underwent chemoradiotherapy. The CDR3: CASSAGTQNNQPQHF. Here is the DNA: TGTGCCAGCAGTGCCGGGACACAGAACAATCAGCCCCAGCATTTT.